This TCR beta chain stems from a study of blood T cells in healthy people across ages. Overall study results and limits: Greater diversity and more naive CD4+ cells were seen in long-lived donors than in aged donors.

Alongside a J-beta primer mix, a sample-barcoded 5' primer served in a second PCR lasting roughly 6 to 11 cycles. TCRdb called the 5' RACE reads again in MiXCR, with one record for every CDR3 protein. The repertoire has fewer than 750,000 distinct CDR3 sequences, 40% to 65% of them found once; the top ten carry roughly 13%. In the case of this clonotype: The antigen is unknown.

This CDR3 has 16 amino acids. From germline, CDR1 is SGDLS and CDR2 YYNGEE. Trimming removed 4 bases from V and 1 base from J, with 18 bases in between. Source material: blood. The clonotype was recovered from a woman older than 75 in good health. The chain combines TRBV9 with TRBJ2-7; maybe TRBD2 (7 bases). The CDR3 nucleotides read TGTGCCAGCAGCCCTACCGGGGGGCGATCGTCCTACGAGCAGTACTTC. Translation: CASSPTGGRSSYEQYF.